This is a list of T cell receptor beta chains from one sample in a study of T cell changes during pregnancy in multiple sclerosis. Sequencing was performed with immunoSEQ multiplex PCR; in TCRdb, only in-frame clones are kept and a portion is missing. The table lists approximately 99,000 clones, about nine tenths of them singletons. Sequenced here: peripheral blood, sampled in the second trimester of pregnancy. The receptors stem from a female donor in good health, enrolled as a control in a pregnancy study. Each CDR3 is given with its conserved first and last residue. The D gene is left open where the match is weak. For some rows the clone size is stated as once, few or many, or as a class when expanded; others skip it.

clone size: -
J gene: TRBJ1-1
V gene: TRBV28
CDR3 length: 14
D gene: -
CDR3 protein: CASSPGRGNTEAFF
CDR3 DNA: TGTGCCAGCAGTCCCGGGAGAGGGAACACTGAAGCTTTCTTT

clone size: -
J gene: TRBJ1-1
V gene: TRBV7-9
CDR3 length: 15
D gene: TRBD1
CDR3 protein: CASSLADRENTEAFF
CDR3 DNA: TGTGCCAGCAGCTTAGCTGACAGGGAGAACACTGAAGCTTTCTTT

clone size: -
J gene: TRBJ2-3
V gene: TRBV5-1
CDR3 length: 19
D gene: -
CDR3 protein: CASSSLGVRAGLALDTQYF
CDR3 DNA: TGCGCCAGCAGCTCATTGGGGGTTCGCGCGGGGCTAGCGTTAGATACGCAGTATTTT

clone size: -
J gene: TRBJ2-1
V gene: TRBV18
CDR3 length: 16
D gene: TRBD2
CDR3 protein: CASSRPLADDYNEQFF
CDR3 DNA: TGTGCCAGCTCACGCCCACTAGCGGACGACTACAATGAGCAGTTCTTC

clone size: -
J gene: TRBJ1-6
V gene: TRBV19
CDR3 length: 15
D gene: -
CDR3 protein: CASSINREGNSPLHF
CDR3 DNA: TGTGCCAGTAGTATAAACAGGGAAGGCAATTCACCCCTCCACTTT

clone size: -
J gene: TRBJ2-7
V gene: TRBV29-1
CDR3 length: 13
D gene: TRBD1
CDR3 protein: CSVAQGENYEQYF
CDR3 DNA: TGCAGCGTGGCACAGGGGGAAAACTACGAGCAGTACTTC

clone size: -
J gene: TRBJ2-2
V gene: TRBV11-3
CDR3 length: 16
D gene: -
CDR3 protein: CASSSLPGHYTGELFF
CDR3 DNA: TGTGCCAGCAGCTCACTACCGGGACATTATACCGGGGAGCTGTTTTTT

clone size: -
J gene: TRBJ1-1
V gene: TRBV2
CDR3 length: 14
D gene: TRBD1
CDR3 protein: CASRADRASTEAFF
CDR3 DNA: TGTGCCAGCAGAGCGGACAGGGCATCCACTGAAGCTTTCTTT

clone size: -
J gene: TRBJ2-5
V gene: TRBV7-9
CDR3 length: 14
D gene: -
CDR3 protein: CASSTTGYGETQYF
CDR3 DNA: TGTGCCAGCAGCACAACGGGGTACGGGGAGACCCAGTACTTC

clone size: -
J gene: TRBJ1-5
V gene: TRBV5-6
CDR3 length: 16
D gene: TRBD1
CDR3 protein: CASSLDRGRRNQPQHF
CDR3 DNA: TGTGCCAGCAGCCTGGACAGGGGGCGTCGCAATCAGCCCCAGCATTTT

clone size: -
J gene: TRBJ2-5
V gene: TRBV7-9
CDR3 length: 11
D gene: -
CDR3 protein: CASSLALTQYF
CDR3 DNA: TGTGCCAGCAGCTTAGCCCTAACCCAGTACTTC

clone size: -
J gene: TRBJ1-5
V gene: TRBV5-1
CDR3 length: 15
D gene: -
CDR3 protein: CASSPTGTRDQPQHF
CDR3 DNA: TGCGCCAGCAGCCCCACGGGGACACGGGATCAGCCCCAGCATTTT

clone size: -
J gene: TRBJ2-7
V gene: TRBV5-6
CDR3 length: 12
D gene: -
CDR3 protein: CASSSGDYEQYF
CDR3 DNA: TGTGCCAGCAGCTCCGGGGACTACGAGCAGTACTTC

clone size: -
J gene: TRBJ1-1
V gene: TRBV7-9
CDR3 length: 15
D gene: TRBD1
CDR3 protein: CASSVGRTGDTEAFF
CDR3 DNA: TGTGCCAGCAGCGTGGGGCGCACAGGGGACACTGAAGCTTTCTTT

clone size: -
J gene: TRBJ2-3
V gene: TRBV5-8
CDR3 length: 14
D gene: TRBD2
CDR3 protein: CASSPLAGADTQYF
CDR3 DNA: TGTGCCAGCAGCCCTTTAGCGGGAGCAGATACGCAGTATTTT

clone size: few
J gene: TRBJ1-5
V gene: TRBV5-1
CDR3 length: 14
D gene: -
CDR3 protein: CASSLVGENQPQHF
CDR3 DNA: TGCGCCAGCAGCTTGGTCGGGGAAAATCAGCCCCAGCATTTT

clone size: -
J gene: TRBJ1-2
V gene: TRBV19
CDR3 length: 13
D gene: -
CDR3 protein: CASLTGGDYGYTF
CDR3 DNA: TGTGCCAGTCTTACGGGGGGTGACTATGGCTACACCTTC

clone size: -
J gene: TRBJ2-3
V gene: TRBV7-2
CDR3 length: 16
D gene: -
CDR3 protein: CASSPLAVPSTDTQYF
CDR3 DNA: TGTGCCAGCAGCCCCCTGGCGGTACCTAGCACAGATACGCAGTATTTT

clone size: once
J gene: TRBJ1-4
V gene: TRBV27
CDR3 length: 16
D gene: -
CDR3 protein: CASRAGGASNNEKLFF
CDR3 DNA: TGTGCCAGCAGAGCTGGAGGTGCGTCCAACAATGAAAAACTGTTTTTT

clone size: -
J gene: TRBJ1-3
V gene: TRBV5-8
CDR3 length: 15
D gene: -
CDR3 protein: CASSLLRGGKNTIYF
CDR3 DNA: TGTGCCAGCAGCTTACTTCGGGGAGGAAAAAACACCATATATTTT

clone size: -
J gene: TRBJ1-4
V gene: TRBV7-2
CDR3 length: 15
D gene: -
CDR3 protein: CASRRTVATNEKLFF
CDR3 DNA: TGTGCCAGCAGGAGGACAGTTGCAACTAATGAAAAACTGTTTTTT

clone size: -
J gene: TRBJ1-1
V gene: TRBV19
CDR3 length: 17
D gene: -
CDR3 protein: CASSTTGRDSMNTEAFF
CDR3 DNA: TGTGCCAGTAGTACCACGGGACGGGACTCTATGAACACTGAAGCTTTCTTT

clone size: -
J gene: TRBJ2-1
V gene: TRBV9
CDR3 length: 14
D gene: -
CDR3 protein: CASSVGSLYNEQFF
CDR3 DNA: TGTGCCAGCAGCGTCGGGAGTCTGTACAATGAGCAGTTCTTC

clone size: -
J gene: TRBJ1-2
V gene: TRBV28
CDR3 length: 16
D gene: TRBD1
CDR3 protein: CASSLTGAVLAYGYTF
CDR3 DNA: TGTGCCAGCAGTTTAACAGGGGCGGTTCTTGCCTATGGCTACACCTTC

clone size: -
J gene: TRBJ1-3
V gene: TRBV6-5
CDR3 length: 14
D gene: -
CDR3 protein: CASSYASSGNTIYF
CDR3 DNA: TGTGCCAGCAGTTACGCGAGCTCTGGAAACACCATATATTTT

clone size: -
J gene: TRBJ2-7
V gene: TRBV11-2
CDR3 length: 14
D gene: -
CDR3 protein: CASSLDRGRDEQYF
CDR3 DNA: TGTGCCAGCAGCTTAGATAGGGGGAGAGACGAGCAGTACTTC

clone size: -
J gene: TRBJ2-1
V gene: TRBV27
CDR3 length: 13
D gene: -
CDR3 protein: CASTLGFYNEQFF
CDR3 DNA: TGTGCCAGCACCCTAGGCTTCTACAATGAGCAGTTCTTC

clone size: -
J gene: TRBJ2-1
V gene: TRBV11-3
CDR3 length: 15
D gene: -
CDR3 protein: CASSLEGAVYNEQFF
CDR3 DNA: TGTGCCAGCAGCTTGGAGGGGGCTGTCTACAATGAGCAGTTCTTC

clone size: once
J gene: TRBJ1-2
V gene: TRBV14
CDR3 length: 14
D gene: -
CDR3 protein: CASSHDTGSYGYTF
CDR3 DNA: TGTGCCAGCAGCCATGATACAGGCTCCTATGGCTACACCTTC

clone size: -
J gene: TRBJ1-2
V gene: TRBV2
CDR3 length: 14
D gene: TRBD1
CDR3 protein: CASSYGQGNYGYTF
CDR3 DNA: TGTGCCAGCAGCTACGGACAGGGGAACTATGGCTACACCTTC

clone size: -
J gene: TRBJ2-7
V gene: TRBV18
CDR3 length: 15
D gene: -
CDR3 protein: CASSPPGQGRYEQYF
CDR3 DNA: TGTGCCAGCTCACCACCGGGGCAGGGTCGATACGAGCAGTACTTC

clone size: -
J gene: TRBJ1-2
V gene: TRBV21-1
CDR3 length: 15
D gene: -
CDR3 protein: CASSKIEGVGDGYTF
CDR3 DNA: TGTGCCAGCAGCAAAATTGAGGGAGTCGGGGATGGCTACACCTTC

clone size: -
J gene: TRBJ1-2
V gene: TRBV19
CDR3 length: 15
D gene: TRBD1
CDR3 protein: CASKIRGRGKYGYTF
CDR3 DNA: TGTGCCAGTAAAATCAGGGGGCGCGGAAAATATGGCTACACCTTC

clone size: -
J gene: TRBJ1-1
V gene: TRBV20-1
CDR3 length: 11
D gene: TRBD1
CDR3 protein: CVIQGTTEAFF
CDR3 DNA: TGCGTTATACAGGGGACCACTGAAGCTTTCTTT

clone size: -
J gene: TRBJ1-1
V gene: TRBV5-4
CDR3 length: 14
D gene: -
CDR3 protein: CASSLGQVVTEAFF
CDR3 DNA: TGTGCCAGCAGCTTGGGACAGGTCGTAACTGAAGCTTTCTTT

clone size: -
J gene: TRBJ1-2
V gene: TRBV11-2
CDR3 length: 15
D gene: -
CDR3 protein: CASSLFMGAPNGYTF
CDR3 DNA: TGTGCCAGCAGCTTATTCATGGGGGCGCCTAATGGCTACACCTTC

clone size: -
J gene: TRBJ2-1
V gene: TRBV7-2
CDR3 length: 15
D gene: TRBD2
CDR3 protein: CASSLVERGGGEQFF
CDR3 DNA: TGTGCCAGCAGCTTAGTCGAGCGGGGGGGAGGTGAGCAGTTCTTC

clone size: -
J gene: TRBJ1-2
V gene: TRBV18
CDR3 length: 14
D gene: TRBD1
CDR3 protein: CASSPQGTVYGYTF
CDR3 DNA: TGTGCCAGCTCACCACAAGGGACAGTTTATGGCTACACCTTC

clone size: -
J gene: TRBJ1-5
V gene: TRBV28
CDR3 length: 14
D gene: -
CDR3 protein: CASSLLDRNQPQHF
CDR3 DNA: TGTGCCAGCAGTTTACTTGACAGGAATCAGCCCCAGCATTTT

clone size: -
J gene: TRBJ2-1
V gene: TRBV4-2
CDR3 length: 16
D gene: TRBD1
CDR3 protein: CASSQAGTGSYNEQFF
CDR3 DNA: TGTGCCAGCAGCCAGGCCGGGACAGGCTCCTACAATGAGCAGTTCTTC